These 32 T cell receptor beta chains came from one sample sequenced in a study of CXCR3-negative and CXCR3-positive naive CD8 T cells. No antigens are known for them. Study-level findings and limits: CXCR3-negative naive cells had less hydrophobic TRB CDR3s than did CXCR3-positive naive cells.

The authors prepared UMI-labeled TRB cDNA libraries by 5' RACE. For each CDR3 protein, TCRdb gives one entry from its re-call of the 5' RACE reads, without DNA. The table lists 50,000 to 65,000 distinct CDR3 sequences. The sequenced material came from naive CXCR3+ CD8+ T cells from blood. Sample subset: CD45RO-CCR7+CD27+CD95- naive CD8+ T cells expressing CXCR3 (TNR3+). These receptors were obtained from a human donor in good health. Some clones in this sample may be carry-over from other donors' samples.

The gene calls are TRBV14 and TRBJ1-4. The CDR3 has 12 amino acids. Germline-derived CDR1 and CDR2 are SGHDN and FVKESK. The CDR3 loop is CASSQATKKLFF.

The chain recombines TRBV11-2 with TRBJ2-2. The CDR3 is made up of 14 amino acids. In germline, CDR1 is SGHAT, CDR2 FQNNGV. This CDR3 is CASSLGVNTGELFF.

The rearrangement links TRBV20-1 to TRBJ2-3; TCRdb names TRBD2, which stays unverified in the absence of DNA. Germline V lookup: CDR1 DFQATT, CDR2 SNEGSKA (reference sequence). This CDR3 is 18 amino acids long. CDR3 sequence reads: CSARSSGGARLSTDTQYF.

The CDR3 reads CASSLTGANEQFF. The chain links TRBV7-9 to TRBJ2-1; TCRdb calls TRBD1, which cannot be checked without DNA. Germline CDR1 and CDR2: SEHNR and FQNEAQ (reference sequence). The CDR3 is 13 residues long. Drawing the rest from reference TRBV7-9 and TRBJ2-1, the complete variable domain is DTGVSQNPRHKITKRGQNVTFRCDPISEHNRLYWYRQTLGQGPEFLTYFQNEAQLEKSRLLSDRFSAERPKGSFSTLEIQRTEQGDSAMYLCASSLTGANEQFFGPGTRLTVL.

This sequence joins TRBV6-5 and TRBJ2-1; lacking DNA, the TRBD2 call made by TCRdb goes unchecked. The CDR3 has 14 amino acids. Germline V lookup: CDR1 MNHEY, CDR2 SVGAGI. The CDR3 loop reads CASTYRQGANEQFF.

This rearrangement joins TRBV29-1 to TRBJ2-7; the TRBD2 assignment by TCRdb is unverifiable without DNA. Germline V lookup: CDR1 SQVTM, CDR2 ANQGSEA. CDR3 size: 15 residues. CDR3 sequence reads: CSAVDGTSGTYEQYF.

The CDR3 spells CASSQGTATYEQYF. The chain joins TRBV7-6 to TRBJ2-7; TCRdb gives TRBD1 as the D gene, but with no DNA this cannot be confirmed. The CDR3 sequence is 14 residues long. From germline, CDR1 is SGHVS and CDR2 FNYEAQ.

The chain couples TRBV14 to TRBJ2-3; there is no DNA to check the TCRdb D call of TRBD1. The CDR3 extends over 16 amino acids. Germline CDR1 reads SGHDN; CDR2 reads FVKESK. CDR3 sequence reads: CASSQVRGARTDTQYF.

The rearrangement joins TRBV5-6 to TRBJ2-7; as DNA is missing, the TRBD2 call by TCRdb cannot be tested. CDR3 length: 13 residues. Germline V gene sequence: CDR1 SGHDT, CDR2 YYEEEE. The CDR3: CASSPRASDEQYF.

The chain recombines TRBV28 with TRBJ2-5; the D call from TCRdb, TRBD1, cannot be confirmed without DNA. The germline V gene has CDR1 MDHEN and CDR2 SYDVKM. The CDR3 loop spans 14 amino acids. The CDR3 spells CASSLRDSEETQYF.

The CDR3 sequence: CASRITAGQEAFF. This chain joins TRBV7-3 and TRBJ1-1. CDR3 length: 13 residues. Per germline, CDR1 SGHTA and CDR2 FQGTGA.

The chain recombines TRBV7-2 with TRBJ2-7; the D call of TRBD2 rests on TCRdb alone, since no DNA is present to check it. CDR1 is SGHTA, CDR2 FQGNSA, per germline. CDR3 length: 15 residues. CDR3 sequence: CASSLGAGGPYEQYF.

The chain is built from TRBV27 and TRBJ1-1; the D call from TCRdb, TRBD1, cannot be confirmed without DNA. This CDR3 spans 13 amino acids. Germline V gene lookup returns CDR1 MNHEY and CDR2 SMNVEV (reference sequence). CDR3 loop: CASKQGAGTEAFF.

The chain recombines TRBV15 with TRBJ2-1; the TRBD1 assignment by TCRdb is unverifiable without DNA. The CDR3 is 14 amino acids. CDR1 is LNHNV, CDR2 YYDKDF, per germline (reference sequence). The CDR3 protein is CATSGRDSDNEQFF.

The chain carries TRBV19 and TRBJ2-3; with no DNA, the TCRdb D assignment of TRBD2 cannot be verified. Germline V lookup: CDR1 LNHDA, CDR2 SQIVND (reference sequence). The CDR3 sequence is 17 residues long. The CDR3 spells CASSDGLAGAYTDTQYF.

The chain joins TRBV4-3 to TRBJ2-7; the D call of TRBD1 rests on TCRdb alone, since no DNA is present to check it. The CDR3 extends over 15 amino acids. Germline V gene data show CDR1 as LGHNA and CDR2 as YSLEER. CDR3 protein: CASSQAPGTAYEQYF.

V is TRBV29-1 and J is TRBJ1-4. Germline V lookup: CDR1 SQVTM, CDR2 ANQGSEA. This CDR3 contains 13 residues. The CDR3 reads CSVTEATNEKLFF.

This chain connects TRBV12-3 or TRBV12-4 to TRBJ2-5; TCRdb outputs TRBD1, but without DNA this stays unchecked. CDR3 length: 14 residues. The chain's CDR3 is CASTFSAGEETQYF.

V usage is TRBV4-1 and J usage is TRBJ1-5. CDR1 and CDR2 (germline): MGHRA, YSYEKL. CDR3 size: 13 residues. The CDR3 is CASSQAGRQPQHF.

J is TRBJ2-4 and V is TRBV4-3; TCRdb picks TRBD1, but there is no DNA to check that call. Germline CDR1 and CDR2: LGHNA and YSLEER. This CDR3 contains 16 residues. CDR3 sequence: CASSQTPNGAKNIQYF.

The gene calls are TRBV28 and TRBJ2-1; TCRdb gives TRBD1 as the D gene, but with no DNA this cannot be confirmed. The germline gives CDR1 MDHEN, CDR2 SYDVKM. This CDR3 contains 15 residues. CDR3 loop: CASGPGTEAYNEQFF.

The chain employs TRBV7-9 and TRBJ2-7; without DNA, the TCRdb call of TRBD1 cannot be checked. This CDR3 has 15 residues. Germline assignment: CDR1 SEHNR and CDR2 FQNEAQ (reference sequence). This chain's CDR3 is CASSLRQGAQNEQYF.

This chain connects TRBV29-1 to TRBJ2-1; TCRdb outputs TRBD2, but without DNA this stays unchecked. The V gene's germline CDR1 is SQVTM and CDR2 ANQGSEA. The CDR3 has 13 amino acids. The CDR3 sequence: CSVPSGGYNEQFF.

The chain is built from TRBV7-2 and TRBJ2-1; TCRdb reports TRBD2, a call that lacks DNA to check it against. Per germline, CDR1 SGHTA and CDR2 FQGNSA. The CDR3 has 16 residues. The CDR3 is CASSLGAGTFYNEQFF.

This rearrangement joins TRBV4-3 to TRBJ1-1; TCRdb proposes TRBD1, but this gene call is untestable without DNA. The CDR3 is made up of 16 amino acids. From germline, CDR1 is LGHNA and CDR2 YSLEER. This CDR3 is CASSQDWRGSLAEAFF.

This clonotype shows up as medium-sized (0.01 to 0.1%) by frequency. The chain combines TRBV7-9 with TRBJ2-1; TCRdb outputs TRBD2, but without DNA this stays unchecked. CDR3 length: 15 amino acids. Per the germline V gene, CDR1 is SEHNR and CDR2 is FQNEAQ (reference sequence). This CDR3 reads CASSLPERGYNEQFF. The full variable domain, rest sourced from reference TRBV7-9 and TRBJ2-1, is DTGVSQNPRHKITKRGQNVTFRCDPISEHNRLYWYRQTLGQGPEFLTYFQNEAQLEKSRLLSDRFSAERPKGSFSTLEIQRTEQGDSAMYLCASSLPERGYNEQFFGPGTRLTVL.

The chain is built from TRBV3-1 and TRBJ2-5; TCRdb indicates TRBD2, and absent DNA this call remains unverified. CDR1 LGHDT and CDR2 YNNKEL come from the germline V gene (reference sequence). This CDR3 spans 17 amino acids. The CDR3 reads CASSPQLGLAEQETQYF.

The gene calls are TRBV7-8 and TRBJ2-1. The CDR3 totals 14 residues. Germline lookup yields CDR1 SGHVS and CDR2 FQNEAQ. The CDR3 spells CASMLLLGANEQFF.

The chain recombines TRBV12-3 or TRBV12-4 with TRBJ1-2; checking the TCRdb D call of TRBD1 is not possible without DNA. The CDR3 totals 17 residues. The CDR3 here is CASSRSGTGGVGFGYTF.

This chain uses TRBV2 with TRBJ2-7; TCRdb gives TRBD2 as the D gene, but with no DNA this cannot be confirmed. CDR3 size: 15 residues. Germline CDR1 and CDR2: SNHLY and FYNNEI. The CDR3 reads CASWSGGGIVYEQYF.

The V and J genes are TRBV5-1 and TRBJ1-1; with no DNA, the TCRdb D assignment of TRBD1 cannot be verified. Germline V gene data show CDR1 as SGHRS and CDR2 as YFSETQ. The CDR3 covers 14 residues. This CDR3 is CASSWTGGNTEAFF.

V and J are TRBV6-1 and TRBJ1-1; checking the TCRdb D call of TRBD1 is not possible without DNA. Germline V CDR1 and CDR2: MNHNS, SASEGT. CDR3 size: 13 residues. The CDR3 spells CASSSGQFPEAFF.